Sequencing of this TCR beta chain was carried out in a study of CD4 T cells in relation to SARS-CoV-2 and coronaviruses. On the study more broadly: Crossreactive spike epitopes shared across donors were mapped to their HLA restriction.

On this clone itself: Its antigen is not identified.

This CDR3 spans 13 amino acids. V gave up 5 bases and J gave up 4 bases; unmatched junction bases: 4. Germline values: CDR1 MRHNA, CDR2 SNTAGT. For approximately 10 days, 10^5 sorted CD4+ cells grew with T cell-depleted PBMCs and CEF. The data were produced by immunoSEQ multiplex PCR, yet TCRdb's version contains in-frame clones alone and is incomplete. The sample carries 41,000 or so clones, over 75% recorded once. The sequencing sample was made of naive CD4+ T cells from PBMCs, cultured in vitro. Subset indicated: naive CD4+ T cells isolated by negative enrichment. This sequence originates from an adult with COVID-19. V and J are TRBV6-4 and TRBJ2-5; TRBD2 agrees at 7 bases. The CDR3 DNA reads TGTGCCAGCAGTCCAGCGGGGTCAGAGACCCAGTACTTC. Its translation is CASSPAGSETQYF.